The subject of this entry is one T cell receptor beta chain. Its antigen remains unknown. A second PCR of about 6 to 11 cycles used a sample-barcoded 5' primer and a J-beta primer mix. TCRdb re-called the 5' RACE reads with MiXCR, one entry per CDR3 protein. In the table there are about 1,400,000 distinct CDR3 sequences, roughly 59% of which are singletons. The data originate from a study of blood T cells in healthy people across ages. Study-wide findings and caveats: Diversity was higher, and naive CD4+ cells more numerous, in long-lived donors than in aged donors. Roughly linear declines in TCR beta diversity per million T cells occurred with age.

Healthy Caucasian individuals from Russia aged roughly 6 to 90 were enrolled as donors. V lost 1 base to trimming and J lost 6 bases, with 10 bases between them. The CDR3 length is 13 residues. CDR1 is SGHVS and CDR2 is FQNEAQ in the germline V gene. This chain joins TRBV7-8 and TRBJ2-7; D not certain. The sample consisted of blood. This TCR derives from a man between 18 and 35 years old in good health. CDR3 nucleotide sequence: TGTGCCAGCAGCTTAGGTGCCAGCCCCGAGCAGTACTTC. Protein sequence: CASSLGASPEQYF.